This TCR beta chain is from a study of blood T cell repertoires in COVID-19. Turning to the study itself: The United States, Italy and Spain provided the acute and convalescent COVID-19 samples. Sources were T cells, B-cell-depleted T cells, or PBMCs; the material itself was cDNA or gDNA.

Under the authors' procedure: Reference gene primer amplification gave estimated nucleated cell counts. Measured with immunoSEQ multiplex PCR; TCRdb has only the in-frame clones, and not every one. V and J calls and clone size come straight from that table; D and trimming were deduced from the DNA. Of fewer than 90,000 clones in the sample, 87% were seen once. About this clone: Germline is not matched at one junction end, which may reflect a read error.

The V gene's germline CDR1 is SSHAT and CDR2 FNYEAQ (reference sequence). This CDR3 has 14 residues. What was sequenced was peripheral blood. This chain uses TRBV7-7 with TRBJ2-5; TRBD2 matches at 7 bases. The receptor's source is a male donor with acute or convalescent COVID-19. The CDR3 sequence is CASSPGGSTETQYF. The CDR3 DNA sequence: TGTGCTAGCAGCCCCGGGGGGTCAACCGAGACCCAGTACTTC.